The 22 T cell receptor beta chains below come from one sample, sequenced in a study of CD8 T cells in Susac syndrome. RNA in amounts of about 0.5 to 1 ug was reverse transcribed with random hexamers. TCRdb analysed the immunoSEQ multiplex PCR reads with MiXCR anew, one entry per CDR3 protein. The data hold roughly 120,000 distinct CDR3 sequences, with about 94% observed a single time. The sample was CD4+ T cells from PBMCs. The receptor set was obtained from a human donor with multiple sclerosis.

The chain recombines TRBV7-9 with TRBJ2-2, with a tentative D call TRBD2 (5 bases). Deletions cut 1 base from V and 6 bases from J, with 9 bases between. The CDR3 consists of 14 residues. The V gene's germline CDR1 is SEHNR and CDR2 FQNEAQ (reference sequence). CDR3 DNA sequence: TGTGCCAGCAGCTTAGGGACGAGGGCCGGGGAGCTGTTTTTT. Translated: CASSLGTRAGELFF.

The CDR3 DNA is TGTGCCAGCAGTTACTCGGGGGGCGACACTGAAGCTTTCTTT. Protein product: CASSYSGGDTEAFF. The chain employs TRBV6-5 and TRBJ1-1; D possibly corresponds to TRBD1 (6 bases). Germline lookup yields CDR1 MNHEY and CDR2 SVGAGI. V was cut by 0 bases and J by 3 bases, with 8 bases left in between. The CDR3 is 14 amino acids.

This chain uses TRBV9 with TRBJ1-2; no clear D. V gave up 0 bases and J gave up 1 base, with 13 bases separating them. The CDR3 extends over 16 amino acids. The germline CDR1 and CDR2 sequences are SGDLS and YYNGEE. CDR3 DNA: TGTGCCAGCAGCGTAGCGGCAGCTTCTGATAACTATGGCTACACCTTC. Protein: CASSVAAASDNYGYTF. The full variable domain, completed using reference TRBV9 and TRBJ1-2, is DSGVTQTPKHLITATGQRVTLRCSPRSGDLSVYWYQQSLDQGLQFLIQYYNGEERAKGNILERFSAQQFPDLHSELNLSSLELGDSALYFCASSVAAASDNYGYTFGSGTRLTVV.

This sequence joins TRBV20-1 and TRBJ2-1; a possible D gene is TRBD1 (5 bases). Trimming pared 6 bases from V and 6 bases from J, leaving 12 bases between. Germline V CDR1 and CDR2: DFQATT, SNEGSKA (reference sequence). The CDR3 sequence is 12 residues long. In DNA form, the CDR3 reads TGCAGTGCCGTTGGGGCTCCCAATGAGCAGTTCTTC. Translating it yields CSAVGAPNEQFF.

The rearrangement joins TRBV3-1 to TRBJ2-5; 8 bases match TRBD2. CDR3 size: 15 residues. Per germline, CDR1 LGHDT and CDR2 YNNKEL (reference sequence). The junction had 2 bases not matched to a gene; V was cut back by 1 base and J by 1 base. CDR3 loop: CASSQVGTSQETQYF. DNA for the CDR3: TGTGCCAGCAGCCAAGTCGGGACTAGCCAAGAGACCCAGTACTTC.

This clonotype was detected only once. This chain joins TRBV3-1 and TRBJ1-2; D is ambiguous. The CDR3 contains 16 residues. Trimming shortened V by 4 bases and J by 3 bases, and 18 bases separated the two germline ends. The germline V gene has CDR1 LGHDT and CDR2 YNNKEL (reference sequence). The CDR3 here is CASSLDPLETYYGYTF. The CDR3 DNA reads as TGTGCCAGCAGCCTTGATCCTTTGGAGACATACTATGGCTACACCTTC.

A single count supports this clonotype. CDR3 nucleotides: TGTGCCAGCATACCTCTCGGGGCTAGCGGGAGTGGGGTCACCGGGGAGCTGTTTTTT. This codes for CASIPLGASGSGVTGELFF. The chain uses TRBV27 and TRBJ2-2, with 10 positions matching TRBD2. With V trimmed by 7 bases and J by 4 bases, 18 bases remained unmatched. The length of the CDR3 is 19 residues. CDR1 is MNHEY and CDR2 is SMNVEV in the germline V gene (reference sequence).

The V call is TRBV10-3, the J call TRBJ2-1, with 14 bases that match TRBD2. The CDR3 is 13 amino acids. V shed 10 bases, J shed 10 bases, and the junction held 6 bases outside the gene matches. CDR1 ENHRY and CDR2 SYGVKD come from the germline V gene. Here the CDR3 reads CASGLAGGEEQFF. The CDR3 DNA sequence: TGTGCCAGCGGACTAGCGGGAGGCGAAGAGCAGTTCTTC.

The J gene is TRBJ1-3, the V gene TRBV5-4; D gene ambiguous. The CDR3 sequence is 15 residues long. V was trimmed by 3 bases and J by 0 bases, leaving 10 bases between them. Germline V gene data show CDR1 as SGHNT and CDR2 as YYREEE (reference sequence). Here the CDR3 DNA reads TGTGCCAGCAGCTCGGGATCGAGCTCTGGAAACACCATATATTTT. Residues: CASSSGSSSGNTIYF.

This chain links TRBV19 with TRBJ1-1; 7 bases fit TRBD1. V gave up 4 bases and J gave up 2 bases; unmatched junction bases: 16. Per the germline V gene, CDR1 is LNHDA and CDR2 is SQIVND (reference sequence). This CDR3 region has 18 residues. CDR3 bases: TGTGCCAGTAGTACCCCCCGACAGGGTAGAAGCTTTAACACTGAAGCTTTCTTT. It translates to CASSTPRQGRSFNTEAFF.

The chain combines TRBV9 with TRBJ2-7; D might be TRBD2 (6 bases). Per germline, CDR1 SGDLS and CDR2 YYNGEE. CDR3 length equals 12 residues. The V gene lost 0 bases and the J gene lost 10 bases, with 11 bases spanning the gap. CDR3 protein: CASSVDGGAQYF. As DNA, the CDR3 is TGTGCCAGCAGCGTAGACGGCGGGGCTCAGTACTTC.

The chain combines TRBV13 with TRBJ1-2; D not certain. CDR1 PRHDT and CDR2 FYEKMQ come from the germline V gene (reference sequence). The CDR3 covers 14 residues. V dropped 5 bases and J dropped 7 bases, with 17 bases sitting between them. As DNA, the CDR3 is TGTGCCAGCAGCCCCCCCGAGGGAGTAGGTGGCTACACCTTC. Its protein is CASSPPEGVGGYTF.

This clonotype appeared a single time. This chain joins TRBV19 and TRBJ2-7, with 7 bases aligning to TRBD1. Trimming cost V 1 base and J 7 bases; bases outside gene matches: 7. The CDR3 spans 14 residues. The germline V gene encodes CDR1 LNHDA and CDR2 SQIVND (reference sequence). For the CDR3, the DNA is TGTGCCAGTAGTATAGGTGGGACAGCCTCAGAGCAGTACTTC. Protein: CASSIGGTASEQYF.

The V call is TRBV2, the J call TRBJ1-5; D is possibly TRBD1 (6 bases). The CDR3 totals 15 residues. Germline values: CDR1 SNHLY, CDR2 FYNNEI. V was cut by 1 base and J by 6 bases, with 13 bases left in between. The chain's CDR3 is CASSEGGGGGQPQHF. The CDR3 nucleotides read TGTGCCAGCAGTGAAGGCGGCGGGGGCGGTCAGCCCCAGCATTTT.

This rearrangement joins TRBV19 to TRBJ2-2; D is unclear. CDR3 length: 13 amino acids. Germline CDR1 reads LNHDA; CDR2 reads SQIVND (reference sequence). Trimming left V 5 bases short and J 5 bases short, with 9 bases between. The CDR3 protein is CASSVQSTGELFF. CDR3 DNA: TGTGCCAGTAGTGTACAAAGTACCGGGGAGCTGTTTTTT.

The chain employs TRBV7-9 and TRBJ2-5; 8 positions agree with TRBD2. This CDR3 comprises 13 residues. V gave up 3 bases and J gave up 7 bases; unmatched junction bases: 4. Per germline, CDR1 SEHNR and CDR2 FQNEAQ (reference sequence). The CDR3 spells CASSFSGAGTQYF. The DNA for the CDR3 is TGTGCCAGCAGCTTTAGCGGGGCGGGGACCCAGTACTTC.

The V call is TRBV12-3 or TRBV12-4, the J call TRBJ1-2; D is undetermined. V lost 4 bases and J lost 1, with 7 bases in between. The CDR3 sequence is 13 residues long. CDR3: CASSSGDNYGYTF. The CDR3, as DNA: TGTGCCAGCAGTTCCGGGGATAACTATGGCTACACCTTC.

V gene TRBV7-8 combines with J gene TRBJ1-1; D might be TRBD1 (6 bases). CDR1 is SGHVS and CDR2 is FQNEAQ in the germline V gene. This CDR3 has 17 residues. Trimming removed 3 bases at V and 0 bases at J, with 17 bases between. CDR3 loop: CASSFPGQSHLNTEAFF. The CDR3 coding sequence is TGTGCCAGCAGCTTTCCAGGACAGTCCCATCTGAACACTGAAGCTTTCTTT.

CDR3 protein: CASSSGTANYGYTF. The CDR3 DNA sequence: TGTGCCAGCTCCTCCGGGACAGCCAACTATGGCTACACCTTC. The genes are TRBV6-2 or TRBV6-3 and TRBJ1-2; TRBD1 aligns across 7 bases. The CDR3 runs 14 residues. V gave up 8 bases and J gave up 2 bases; unmatched junction bases: 8. The germline CDR1 and CDR2 sequences are MNHEY and SVGEGT.

The V gene is TRBV3-1, the J gene TRBJ2-7; 7 bases agree with TRBD2. CDR1 is LGHDT, CDR2 YNNKEL, per germline (reference sequence). This CDR3 is built from 14 residues. Trimming at V came to 5 bases and at J to 4 bases, leaving 8 bases not matched to a gene. CDR3: CASSDLTGGYEQYF. The CDR3 DNA reads as TGTGCCAGCAGCGATCTTACGGGAGGATACGAGCAGTACTTC.

This clonotype was detected only once. The chain links TRBV12-5 to TRBJ2-5, with 8 nucleotides matching TRBD2. The CDR3 contains 15 residues. With V trimmed by 0 bases and J by 3 bases, 3 bases remained unmatched. The germline V gene has CDR1 LGHNT and CDR2 FRNRAP. CDR3 coding DNA: TGTGCTAGTGGTTTGGTAGGGACTAGAGAAGAGACCCAGTACTTC. Amino acid sequence: CASGLVGTREETQYF.

The chain has TRBV12-3 or TRBV12-4 and TRBJ2-7; 7 bases line up with TRBD2. The CDR3 covers 15 residues. J lost 2 bases, V lost 1 base, and 5 bases had no gene match. In nucleotides, the CDR3 is TGTGCCAGCAGTTTAGTTAGCGGGTTTACCTACGAGCAGTACTTC. Protein sequence: CASSLVSGFTYEQYF.